A selection of T cell receptor beta chains follows, all from one sample in a study of blood T cell repertoires in COVID-19. Data came from immunoSEQ multiplex PCR; TCRdb stores just in-frame clones and leaves some out. Counted here are hundreds of thousands of clones, about nine tenths occurring once; the ten biggest clones make up 6% to 8.5%. The sequenced sample was peripheral blood. The receptors were gathered from a woman in her 70s with COVID-19, enrolled during active disease. Both conserved end residues are part of each CDR3. A D gene is named only where the DNA matches it firmly. For some rows the clone size is stated as once, few or many, or as a class when expanded; others skip it.

V	size	J	length	D	DNA	CDR3
TRBV11-2	NA	TRBJ1-2	14	NA	TGTGCCAGCAGCTTTAGTGGGGGGGTCTATGGCTACACCTTC	CASSFSGGVYGYTF
TRBV5-1	NA	TRBJ2-7	11	NA	TGCGCCAGCAGCCAGGGCTACGTGCAGTACTTC	CASSQGYVQYF
TRBV7-9	once	TRBJ1-4	15	NA	TGTGCCAGCAGCTCACAGGGAATTGCTAATGAAAAACTGTTTTTT	CASSSQGIANEKLFF
TRBV4-1	once	TRBJ2-1	16	TRBD2	TGCGCCAGCAGCCAAGGAGGCGGGGGGATCTACAATGAGCAGTTCTTC	CASSQGGGGIYNEQFF
TRBV7-2	NA	TRBJ2-7	14	NA	TGTGCCAGCAGAGCAGGACAGATTACCTACGAGCAGTACTTC	CASRAGQITYEQYF
TRBV5-1	NA	TRBJ2-5	15	TRBD1	TGCGCCAGCAGCCGAAGACAGGGGGCATGGGAGACCCAGTACTTC	CASSRRQGAWETQYF
TRBV2	NA	TRBJ2-1	13	TRBD1	TGTGCCACCTCCCGGGACAGGAAAGATGAGCAGTTCTTC	CATSRDRKDEQFF
TRBV3-1/TRBV3-2	NA	TRBJ1-3	16	NA	TGTGCCAGCAGCCAAGGCCCCCCCGGCTCTGGAAACACCATATATTTT	CASSQGPPGSGNTIYF
TRBV4-2	NA	TRBJ1-2	16	NA	TGTGCCAGCAGTGACTCGGGGACAAAAGGGAACTTGGGCTACACCTTC	CASSDSGTKGNLGYTF
TRBV7-6	NA	TRBJ1-2	15	TRBD1	TGTGCCAGCAGCTTAGAGACAGGGGGGATCTATGGCTACACCTTC	CASSLETGGIYGYTF
TRBV7-9	NA	TRBJ1-1	15	NA	TGTGCCAGCAGCTTAGTTACACAGGTGAACACTGAAGCTTTCTTT	CASSLVTQVNTEAFF
TRBV24-1	NA	TRBJ1-1	14	NA	TGTGCCACCAGTGGGCCGGGTCTGAACACTGAAGCTTTCTTT	CATSGPGLNTEAFF
TRBV30	few	TRBJ1-6	13	TRBD1	TGTGCCTGTCACGGACAGGGGGGATCACCCCTCCACTTT	CACHGQGGSPLHF
TRBV24-1	NA	TRBJ1-2	15	TRBD1	TGTGCCACCAGTGACAGGGGGACAGCTAACTATGGCTACACCTTC	CATSDRGTANYGYTF
TRBV21-1	NA	TRBJ2-5	14	NA	TGTGCCAGCAGCAAAGATCGACGTCCAGGGACCCAGTACTTC	CASSKDRRPGTQYF
TRBV28	NA	TRBJ1-5	16	NA	TGTGCCAGCAGTTTGTCCGGGATCTCCCTCAATCAGCCCCAGCATTTT	CASSLSGISLNQPQHF
TRBV7-9	NA	TRBJ1-3	15	TRBD1	TGTGCCAGCAGCACCAGGGACAGGGATCGAAACACCATATATTTT	CASSTRDRDRNTIYF
TRBV10-3	NA	TRBJ2-5	14	TRBD2	TGTGCCTCTGGGTTGATAGCGGGGGAAGAGACCCAGTACTTC	CASGLIAGEETQYF
TRBV5-1	NA	TRBJ2-1	13	TRBD1	TGCGCCAGCTTACGGACAGGGTCTGATGAGCAGTTCTTC	CASLRTGSDEQFF
TRBV7-9	NA	TRBJ2-2	17	NA	TGTGCCAGCAGCTTCTTTGGGTGGGCGTCGAACACCGGGGAGCTGTTTTTT	CASSFFGWASNTGELFF
TRBV29-1	NA	TRBJ1-1	11	NA	TGCAGCGTTGAATTTGGAGTTGAAGCTTTCTTT	CSVEFGVEAFF
TRBV7-2	many	TRBJ2-5	16	TRBD1	TGTGCCAGCAGCTTAAGGACAGGGGGTTCCACGGAGACCCAGTACTTC	CASSLRTGGSTETQYF
TRBV9	few	TRBJ1-1	11	NA	TGTGCCAGCAGCGTTGGGCATGAAGCTTTCTTT	CASSVGHEAFF
TRBV27	NA	TRBJ1-2	13	TRBD1	TGTGCCAGCAGCCAGGGGGCTCACTATGGCTACACCTTC	CASSQGAHYGYTF
TRBV4-1	NA	TRBJ1-1	16	NA	TGCGCCAGCAGCCAAGATGAGAACAGGGTGGGCACTGAAGCTTTCTTT	CASSQDENRVGTEAFF
TRBV19	NA	TRBJ1-1	12	NA	TGTGCCAGTAGTAGGGCCCCCCTTGAAGCTTTCTTT	CASSRAPLEAFF
TRBV7-9	NA	TRBJ1-4	15	TRBD1	TGTGCCAGCAGCTCGCTGACAGGGTCCTCTGAAAAACTGTTTTTT	CASSSLTGSSEKLFF
TRBV15	once	TRBJ1-5	13	NA	TGTGCCACCAGCAGAGTTGAGGATCAGCCCCAGCATTTT	CATSRVEDQPQHF
TRBV30	few	TRBJ1-3	11	NA	TGCTCGGGGATGGTTGGAAACACCATATATTTT	CSGMVGNTIYF
TRBV7-2	NA	TRBJ2-3	16	TRBD2	TGTGCCAGCAGCTTAGGACGTCTAGCGGGGTCAGATACGCAGTATTTT	CASSLGRLAGSDTQYF
TRBV4-3	once	TRBJ1-4	18	TRBD1	TGCGCCAGCAGCCTCCTCAGGGACAGGGCGCTAACTAATGAAAAACTGTTTTTT	CASSLLRDRALTNEKLFF
TRBV6-5	NA	TRBJ1-3	11	NA	TGTGCCAGCTCCACTGGAAACACCATATATTTT	CASSTGNTIYF
TRBV29-1	NA	TRBJ2-7	12	TRBD1	TGCAGCGTTGTGAGGGGGCCGGACGAGCAGTACTTC	CSVVRGPDEQYF
TRBV3-1/TRBV3-2	NA	TRBJ2-2	13	NA	TGTGCCAGCAGCCAAGGTCGCAGCGGGGAGCTGTTTTTT	CASSQGRSGELFF
TRBV6-5	NA	TRBJ1-4	15	NA	TGTGCCAGCAGTTACTGGTCCGGGGGTATTGAAAAACTGTTTTTT	CASSYWSGGIEKLFF
TRBV28	NA	TRBJ1-6	14	NA	TGTGCCAGCAGTTTTTTACAGCAAAATTCACCCCTCCACTTT	CASSFLQQNSPLHF
TRBV5-1	NA	TRBJ1-3	14	NA	TGCGCCAGCAGCTTCGGCAGCGCTGGAAACACCATATATTTT	CASSFGSAGNTIYF
TRBV14	NA	TRBJ2-7	15	TRBD1	TGTGCCAGCAGCCAGCCAAACAGGGGGCTCGTCGAGCAGTACTTC	CASSQPNRGLVEQYF
TRBV6-5	NA	TRBJ1-1	14	NA	TGTGCCAGCAGTCCCCCAGGGGAATGGACTGAAGCTTTCTTT	CASSPPGEWTEAFF
TRBV21-1	NA	TRBJ2-3	15	NA	TGTGCCGCACCTAGGGGGACAGGGGGAACAGATACGCAGTATTTT	CAAPRGTGGTDTQYF
TRBV3-1/TRBV3-2	NA	TRBJ1-6	15	NA	TGTGCCAGCAGCCACGGGAGCTCCTATAATTCACCCCTCCACTTT	CASSHGSSYNSPLHF
TRBV12-5	NA	TRBJ2-3	15	TRBD2	TGTGCTAGTGGCCCCGGACTAGCCCCGGGAGATACGCAGTATTTT	CASGPGLAPGDTQYF
TRBV7-2	NA	TRBJ1-6	15	TRBD1	TGTGCCAGCAGCTTCGGACAGGGCTTTAGTTCACCCCTCCACTTT	CASSFGQGFSSPLHF
TRBV5-1	NA	TRBJ1-1	16	TRBD1	TGCGCCAGCAGCTTGACAGGGGGATATACGAACACTGAAGCTTTCTTT	CASSLTGGYTNTEAFF
TRBV14	NA	TRBJ1-1	16	NA	TGTGCCAGCAGCCAATATGTATGGAGGGGTCACACTGAAGCTTTCTTT	CASSQYVWRGHTEAFF
TRBV2	NA	TRBJ2-5	12	NA	TGTGCCGGCGCGGGTGGTAGGGAGACCCAGTACTTC	CAGAGGRETQYF